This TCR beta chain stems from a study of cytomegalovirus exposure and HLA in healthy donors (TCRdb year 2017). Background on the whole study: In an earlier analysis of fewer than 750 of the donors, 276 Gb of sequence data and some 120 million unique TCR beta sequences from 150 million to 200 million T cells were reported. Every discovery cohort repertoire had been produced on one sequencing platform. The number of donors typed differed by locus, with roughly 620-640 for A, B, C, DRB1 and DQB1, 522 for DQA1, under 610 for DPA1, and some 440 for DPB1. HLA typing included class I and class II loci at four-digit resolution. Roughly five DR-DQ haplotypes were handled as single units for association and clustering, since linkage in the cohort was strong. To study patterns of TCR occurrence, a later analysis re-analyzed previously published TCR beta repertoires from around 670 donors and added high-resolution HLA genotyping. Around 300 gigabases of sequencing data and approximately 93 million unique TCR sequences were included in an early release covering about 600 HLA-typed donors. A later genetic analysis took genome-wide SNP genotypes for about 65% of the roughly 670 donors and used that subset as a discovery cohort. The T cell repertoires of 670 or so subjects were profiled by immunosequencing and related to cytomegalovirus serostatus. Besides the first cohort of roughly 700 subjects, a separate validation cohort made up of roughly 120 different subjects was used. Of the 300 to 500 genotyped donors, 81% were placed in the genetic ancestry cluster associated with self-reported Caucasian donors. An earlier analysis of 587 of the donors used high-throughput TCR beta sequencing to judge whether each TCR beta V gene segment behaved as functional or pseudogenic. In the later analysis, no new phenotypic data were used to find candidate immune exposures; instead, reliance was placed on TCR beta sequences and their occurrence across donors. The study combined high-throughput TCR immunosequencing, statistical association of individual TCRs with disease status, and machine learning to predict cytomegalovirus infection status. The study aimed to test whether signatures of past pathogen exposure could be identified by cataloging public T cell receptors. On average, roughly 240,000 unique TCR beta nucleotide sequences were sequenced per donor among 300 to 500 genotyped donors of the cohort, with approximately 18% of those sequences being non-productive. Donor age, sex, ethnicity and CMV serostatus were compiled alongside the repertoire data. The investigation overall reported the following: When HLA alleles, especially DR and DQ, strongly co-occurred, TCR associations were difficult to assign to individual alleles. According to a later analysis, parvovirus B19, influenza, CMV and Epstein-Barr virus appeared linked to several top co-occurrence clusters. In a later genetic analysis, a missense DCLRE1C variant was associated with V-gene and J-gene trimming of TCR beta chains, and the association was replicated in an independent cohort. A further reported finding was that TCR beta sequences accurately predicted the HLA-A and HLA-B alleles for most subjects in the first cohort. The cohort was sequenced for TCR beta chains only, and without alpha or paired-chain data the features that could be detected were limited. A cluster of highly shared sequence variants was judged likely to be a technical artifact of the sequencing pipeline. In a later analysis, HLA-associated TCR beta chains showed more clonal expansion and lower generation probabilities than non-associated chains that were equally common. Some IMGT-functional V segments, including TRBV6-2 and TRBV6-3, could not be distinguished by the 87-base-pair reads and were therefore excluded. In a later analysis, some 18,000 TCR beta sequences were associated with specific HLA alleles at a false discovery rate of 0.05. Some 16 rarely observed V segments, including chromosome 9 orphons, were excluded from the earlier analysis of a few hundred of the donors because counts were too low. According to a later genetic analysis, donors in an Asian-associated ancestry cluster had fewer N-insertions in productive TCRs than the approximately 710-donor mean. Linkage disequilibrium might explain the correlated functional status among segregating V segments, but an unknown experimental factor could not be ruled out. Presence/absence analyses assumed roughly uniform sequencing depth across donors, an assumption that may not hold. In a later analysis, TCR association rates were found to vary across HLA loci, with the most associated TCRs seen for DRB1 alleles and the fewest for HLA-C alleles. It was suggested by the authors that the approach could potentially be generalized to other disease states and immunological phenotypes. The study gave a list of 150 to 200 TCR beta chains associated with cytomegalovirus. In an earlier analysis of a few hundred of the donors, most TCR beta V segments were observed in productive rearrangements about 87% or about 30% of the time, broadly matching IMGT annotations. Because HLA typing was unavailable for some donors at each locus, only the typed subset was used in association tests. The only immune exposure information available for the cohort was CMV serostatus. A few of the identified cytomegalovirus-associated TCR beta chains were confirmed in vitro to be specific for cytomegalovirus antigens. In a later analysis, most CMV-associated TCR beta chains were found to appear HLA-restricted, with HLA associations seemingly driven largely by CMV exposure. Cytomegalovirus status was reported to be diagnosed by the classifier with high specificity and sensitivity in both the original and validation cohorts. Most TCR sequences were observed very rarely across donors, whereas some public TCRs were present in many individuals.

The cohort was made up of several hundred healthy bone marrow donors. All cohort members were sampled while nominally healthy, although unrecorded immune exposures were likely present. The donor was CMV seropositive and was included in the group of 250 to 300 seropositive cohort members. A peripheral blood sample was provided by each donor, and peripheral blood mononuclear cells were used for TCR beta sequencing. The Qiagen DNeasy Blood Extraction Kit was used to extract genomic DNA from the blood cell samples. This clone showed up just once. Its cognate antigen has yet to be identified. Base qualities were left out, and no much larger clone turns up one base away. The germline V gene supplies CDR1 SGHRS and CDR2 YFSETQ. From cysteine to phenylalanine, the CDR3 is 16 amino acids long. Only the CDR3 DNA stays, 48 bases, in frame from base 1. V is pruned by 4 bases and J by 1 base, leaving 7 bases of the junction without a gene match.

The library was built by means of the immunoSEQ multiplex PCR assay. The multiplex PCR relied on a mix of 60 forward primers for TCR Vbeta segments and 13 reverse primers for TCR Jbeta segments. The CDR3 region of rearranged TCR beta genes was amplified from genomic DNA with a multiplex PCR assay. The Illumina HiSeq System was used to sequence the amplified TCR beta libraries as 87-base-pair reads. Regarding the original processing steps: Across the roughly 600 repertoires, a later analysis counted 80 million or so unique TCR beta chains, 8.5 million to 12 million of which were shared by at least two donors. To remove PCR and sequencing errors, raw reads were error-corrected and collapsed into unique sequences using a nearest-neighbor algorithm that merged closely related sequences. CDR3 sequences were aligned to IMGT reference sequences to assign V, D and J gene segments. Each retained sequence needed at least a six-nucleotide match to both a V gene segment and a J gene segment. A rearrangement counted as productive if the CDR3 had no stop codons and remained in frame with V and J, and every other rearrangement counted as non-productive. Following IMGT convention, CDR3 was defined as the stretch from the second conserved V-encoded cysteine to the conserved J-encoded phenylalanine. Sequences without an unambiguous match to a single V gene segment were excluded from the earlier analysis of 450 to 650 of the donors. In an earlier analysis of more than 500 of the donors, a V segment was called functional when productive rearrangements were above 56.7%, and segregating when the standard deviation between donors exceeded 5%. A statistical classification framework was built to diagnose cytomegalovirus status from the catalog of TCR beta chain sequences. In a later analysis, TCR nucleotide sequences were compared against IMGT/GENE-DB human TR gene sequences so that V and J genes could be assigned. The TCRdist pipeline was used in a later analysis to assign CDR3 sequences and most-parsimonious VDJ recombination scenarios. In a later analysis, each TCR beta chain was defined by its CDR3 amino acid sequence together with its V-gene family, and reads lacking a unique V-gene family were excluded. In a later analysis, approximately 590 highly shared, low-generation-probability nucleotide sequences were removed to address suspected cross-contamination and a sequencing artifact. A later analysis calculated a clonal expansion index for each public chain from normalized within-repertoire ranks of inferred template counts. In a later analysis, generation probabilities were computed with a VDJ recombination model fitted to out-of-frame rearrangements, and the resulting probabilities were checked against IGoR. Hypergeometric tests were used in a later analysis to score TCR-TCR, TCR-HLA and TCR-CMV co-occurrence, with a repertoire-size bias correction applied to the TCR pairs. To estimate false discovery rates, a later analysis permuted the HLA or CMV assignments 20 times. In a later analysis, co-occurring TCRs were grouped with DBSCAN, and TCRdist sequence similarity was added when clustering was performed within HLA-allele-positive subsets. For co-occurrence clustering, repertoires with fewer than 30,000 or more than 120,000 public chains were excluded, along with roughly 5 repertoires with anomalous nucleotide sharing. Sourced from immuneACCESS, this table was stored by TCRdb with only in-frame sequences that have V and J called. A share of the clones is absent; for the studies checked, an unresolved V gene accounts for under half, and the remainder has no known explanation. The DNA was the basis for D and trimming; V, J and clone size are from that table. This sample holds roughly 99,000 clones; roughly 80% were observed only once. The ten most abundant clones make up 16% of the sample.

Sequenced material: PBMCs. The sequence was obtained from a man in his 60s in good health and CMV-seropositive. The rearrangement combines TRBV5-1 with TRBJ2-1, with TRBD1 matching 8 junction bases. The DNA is TGCGCCAGCAGCGTAGGGGGACAGGTTTCCTACAATGAGCAGTTCTTC. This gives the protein CASSVGGQVSYNEQFF.